This T cell receptor (beta chain) was captured by sequencing in a study of T cell repertoires in ileal Crohn's disease. Assay used: immunoSEQ multiplex PCR; TCRdb lists only in-frame clones, some missing. The table records over 9,000 clones, roughly 80% of them present only once. The time point here: neoterminal ileum biopsy at postoperative endoscopy, about 6 months after surgery. Sample: ileal tissue. The TCR was taken from an adult with Crohn's disease.

In DNA form, the CDR3 reads TGTGCCAGCAGGGACAGGGGTACAGATACGCAGTATTTT. Residues: CASRDRGTDTQYF. The chain uses TRBV2 and TRBJ2-3, with TRBD1 identical over 9 bases. The CDR3 spans 13 residues. In germline, CDR1 is SNHLY, CDR2 FYNNEI. J gave up 3 bases and V 6 bases, and 1 base lay outside the gene matches.